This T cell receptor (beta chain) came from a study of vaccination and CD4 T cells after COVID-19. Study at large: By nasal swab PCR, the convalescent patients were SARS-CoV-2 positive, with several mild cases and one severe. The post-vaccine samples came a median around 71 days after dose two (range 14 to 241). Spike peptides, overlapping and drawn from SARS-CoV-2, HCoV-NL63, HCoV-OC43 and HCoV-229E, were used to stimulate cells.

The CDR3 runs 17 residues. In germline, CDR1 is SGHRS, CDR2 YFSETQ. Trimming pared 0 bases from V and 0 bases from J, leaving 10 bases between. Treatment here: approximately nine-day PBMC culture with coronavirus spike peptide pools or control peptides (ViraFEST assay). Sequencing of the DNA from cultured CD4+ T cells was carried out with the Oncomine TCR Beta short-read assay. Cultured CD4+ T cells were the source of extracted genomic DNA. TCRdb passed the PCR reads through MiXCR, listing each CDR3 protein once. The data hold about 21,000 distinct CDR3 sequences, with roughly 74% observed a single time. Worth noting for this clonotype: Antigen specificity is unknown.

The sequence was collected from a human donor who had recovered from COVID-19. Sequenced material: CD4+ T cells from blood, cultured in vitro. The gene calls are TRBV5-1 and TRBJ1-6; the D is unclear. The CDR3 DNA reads TGCGCCAGCAGCTTGGCAGCGGGGAGCTCCTATAATTCACCCCTCCACTTT. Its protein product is CASSLAAGSSYNSPLHF.